The TCR beta chain described here comes from a study of T cell responses to AZD1222 COVID-19 vaccine (dated by TCRdb to about 2021). For the study in its entirety: AZD1222 recipients whose second dose came at about 4 weeks and those whose second dose came at about 12 weeks were combined into one group, since spike-specific TCR depth and breadth did not differ between the two schedules. TCR sequencing was performed for 230 to 250 trial participants, of whom 200 to 220 were given two doses of AZD1222 and 26 were given two doses of MenACWY control vaccine. Trial participants were enrolled into age subgroups of 18-55, 56-69 and 70-plus years, which contained approximately 150, 28 and 58 TCR-sequenced participants, respectively.

What the work shows at the level of the full study, not this receptor alone: CD4 TCRs associated with the vaccine covered the entire spike protein, and the dominant responses were in regions 160-218 and 743-854. Reportedly, close to half of the unique spike-specific TCRs recognized epitopes lying outside the regions that are mutated in the B.1.351 and B.1.1.7 variants. Spike-specific TCR breadth and depth rose significantly after two AZD1222 doses compared with day 0 and with MenACWY recipients. No day 14 peak-response samples were available, so repertoires were characterized only after the peak T cell response. Conclusions about previously exposed vaccinees were limited because only six AZD1222 recipients were SARS-CoV-2 seropositive at baseline. In the small 56-69-year group, the increase in depth fell short of significance, most likely because of low power. Participants were mostly white British, with more females than males. The authors suggested clonal diversity may have been underestimated.

The CDR3 regions of human TCRbeta chains were analyzed by immunosequencing. Per the authors' processing: TCRs in the repertoires were compared against a reference library of SARS-CoV-2-specific TCRs that had been generated with the MIRA antigen-specificity platform. Breadth was defined as the fraction of unique TCRs that were SARS-CoV-2-associated, and depth was defined as the fraction of total T cells that were SARS-CoV-2-associated. Using the MIRA data, each spike-specific TCR was assigned both to the spike region to which the TCR was reactive and to a CD4 or CD8 class. Log10-transformed breadth and depth values were compared by one-way ANOVA with Sidak's multiple comparisons tests. TCRdb took this table from immuneACCESS and kept in-frame rearrangements with V and J called. Such tables lack part of the clones; where checked against another copy, unresolved V genes explain under half of the gap, and the rest is unexplained. V and J calls and clone size follow that table, whereas D and trimming were derived from the DNA. This sample comprises under 200,000 clones, more than 75% of them detected only once. Of the sample, 0.99% falls within the top ten clones.

The meaning of the sample's time point label: baseline before first vaccination. The vaccinee samples were drawn from two UK trials, COV001 and COV002, one of which was a single-blind randomized controlled phase 2/3 trial testing AZD1222 (ChAdOx1 nCoV-19) in healthy adults. For TCRbeta chain sequencing, PBMC samples from trial participants were taken at day 0 and at day 28 after the second dose. V is cut by 3 bases and J by 3 bases, and the space between the germline ends is 9 bases. CDR1 is given as MNHEY and CDR2 as SMNVEV, both from the germline V gene (reference sequence). The CDR3 holds 13 amino acids from the cysteine to the phenylalanine. Only the CDR3 part of the read is kept: 39 bases, read in frame from the first base. To note about this clone: Its recognized antigen is unknown. Per-nucleotide qualities are absent, and no much larger clonotype sits a single base away.

Specimen: peripheral blood, collected on day 0 of AZD1222 vaccination. The clonotype comes from an adult in good health. The rearrangement joined TRBV27 to TRBJ2-7; TRBD2 is possibly the D segment (5 matching bases). Here is the DNA: TGTGCCAGCAGTTTCGGACTCAACTACGAGCAGTACTTC. Translated, it reads CASSFGLNYEQYF.